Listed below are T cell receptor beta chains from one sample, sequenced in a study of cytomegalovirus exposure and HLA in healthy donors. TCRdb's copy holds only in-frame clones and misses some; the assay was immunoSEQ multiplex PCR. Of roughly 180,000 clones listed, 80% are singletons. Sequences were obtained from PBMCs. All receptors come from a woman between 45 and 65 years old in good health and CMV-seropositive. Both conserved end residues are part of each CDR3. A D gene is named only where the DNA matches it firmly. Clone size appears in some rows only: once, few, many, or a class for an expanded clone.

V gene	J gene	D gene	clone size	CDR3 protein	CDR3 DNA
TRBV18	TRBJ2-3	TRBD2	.	CASSPDYGGDTQYF	TGTGCCAGCTCACCAGACTACGGGGGGGATACGCAGTATTTT
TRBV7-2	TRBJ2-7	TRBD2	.	CASSPGTSPYEQYF	TGTGCCAGCAGCCCCGGGACTAGTCCCTACGAGCAGTACTTC
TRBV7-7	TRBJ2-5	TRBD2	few	CASSRVRGETQYF	TGTGCTAGCAGCAGAGTGCGGGGGGAGACCCAGTACTTC
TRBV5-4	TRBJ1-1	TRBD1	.	CASSSAGTVLNTEAFF	TGTGCCAGCAGCTCCGCCGGGACAGTTTTGAACACTGAAGCTTTCTTT
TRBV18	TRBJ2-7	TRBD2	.	CASSPQGLAGGEQYF	TGTGCCAGCTCACCTCAAGGGCTAGCGGGCGGCGAGCAGTACTTC
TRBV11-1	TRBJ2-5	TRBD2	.	CASSLGGGGGLLLSQYF	TGTGCCAGCAGCCTCGGAGGCGGGGGAGGCCTTCTCTTGTCCCAGTACTTC
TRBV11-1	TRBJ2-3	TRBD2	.	CASSLSGSYGRDTQYF	TGTGCCAGCAGCTTAAGCGGGTCATACGGGAGGGATACGCAGTATTTT
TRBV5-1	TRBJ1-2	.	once	CASSLGSDFYGYTF	TGCGCCAGCAGCTTGGGATCTGACTTCTATGGCTACACCTTC
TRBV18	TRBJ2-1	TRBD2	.	CASSPSLAGGRNEQFF	TGTGCCAGCTCACCCTCCCTAGCGGGAGGTCGAAATGAGCAGTTCTTC
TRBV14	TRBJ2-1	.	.	CASSQVGNEQFF	TGTGCCAGCAGCCAAGTCGGCAATGAGCAGTTCTTC
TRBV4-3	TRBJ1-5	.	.	CASSQVFPSNQPQHF	TGCGCCAGCAGCCAAGTCTTCCCTAGCAATCAGCCCCAGCATTTT
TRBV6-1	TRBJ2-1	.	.	CASSAQVNEQFF	TGTGCCAGCAGTGCACAGGTAAATGAGCAGTTCTTC
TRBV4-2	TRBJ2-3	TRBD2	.	CASSQGLAGADTQYF	TGTGCCAGCAGCCAAGGACTAGCGGGGGCAGATACGCAGTATTTT
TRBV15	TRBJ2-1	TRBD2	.	CATSRDAGGYNEQFF	TGTGCCACCAGCAGAGATGCGGGGGGTTACAATGAGCAGTTCTTC
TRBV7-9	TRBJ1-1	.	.	CSSSLAGGIYAQGTEAFF	TGTTCCAGCAGCTTAGCCGGGGGTATTTACGCGCAGGGCACTGAAGCTTTCTTT
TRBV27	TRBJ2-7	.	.	CASGGTGASYEQYF	TGTGCCAGCGGGGGGACCGGGGCCTCCTACGAGCAGTACTTC
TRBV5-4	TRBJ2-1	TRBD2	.	CASSRWRLAGGEDSYNEQFF	TGTGCCAGCAGTCGGTGGAGGCTAGCGGGTGGGGAGGACTCCTACAATGAGCAGTTCTTC
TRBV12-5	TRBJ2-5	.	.	CASGFQGTQYF	TGTGCTAGTGGTTTTCAGGGGACCCAGTACTTC
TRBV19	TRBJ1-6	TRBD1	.	CASSIGQVMNSPLHF	TGTGCCAGTAGCATCGGACAGGTGATGAATTCACCCCTCCACTTT
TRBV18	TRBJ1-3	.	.	CASSSPQDSGNTIYF	TGTGCCAGCTCCTCCCCGCAGGACTCTGGAAACACCATATATTTT
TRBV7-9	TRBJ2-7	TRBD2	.	CASSASGGPYEQYF	TGTGCCAGCAGCGCCAGCGGGGGACCCTACGAGCAGTACTTC
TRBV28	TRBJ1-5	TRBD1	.	CASSPTGGERPQHF	TGTGCCAGCAGTCCGACAGGGGGGGAAAGGCCCCAGCATTTT
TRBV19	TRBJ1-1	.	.	CASSTARNTEAFF	TGTGCCAGTAGTACCGCCAGGAACACTGAAGCTTTCTTT
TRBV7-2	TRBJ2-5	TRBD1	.	CASSLRQGGVETQYF	TGTGCCAGCAGCTTACGACAGGGGGGTGTGGAGACCCAGTACTTC
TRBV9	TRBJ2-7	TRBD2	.	CASSVREGSYEQYF	TGTGCCAGCAGCGTGCGGGAGGGCTCCTACGAGCAGTACTTC
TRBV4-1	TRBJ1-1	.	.	CASSQGGIGFF	TGCGCCAGCAGCCAAGGAGGAATCGGTTTCTTT
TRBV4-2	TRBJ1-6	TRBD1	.	CASSLGDRLSPLHF	TGTGCCAGCAGCCTTGGGGACAGGCTTTCACCCCTCCACTTT
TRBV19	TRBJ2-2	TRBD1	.	CASSGTGRTGELFF	TGTGCCAGTAGTGGGACAGGACGCACCGGGGAGCTGTTTTTT
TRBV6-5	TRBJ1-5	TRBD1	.	CASSWGRGNQPQHF	TGTGCCAGCAGTTGGGGCAGGGGGAATCAGCCCCAGCATTTT
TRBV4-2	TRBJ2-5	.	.	CASSSRPGETQHF	TGTGCCAGCAGCTCTCGGCCGGGTGAGACCCAGCACTTC
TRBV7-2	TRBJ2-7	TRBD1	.	CASSSDTGEGHF	TGTGCCAGCAGCTCGGACACAGGGGAAGGGCACTTC
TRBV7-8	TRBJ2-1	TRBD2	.	CASSFLGLAGGTHEQFF	TGTGCCAGCAGCTTCCTTGGACTAGCGGGGGGCACCCATGAGCAGTTCTTC
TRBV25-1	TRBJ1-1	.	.	CASSEYIIIGHTEAFF	TGTGCCAGCAGTGAATATATAATTATTGGCCACACTGAAGCTTTCTTT
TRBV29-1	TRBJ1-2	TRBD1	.	CSVEDRAQGLNGYTF	TGCAGCGTTGAAGATAGGGCACAGGGGTTGAATGGCTACACCTTC
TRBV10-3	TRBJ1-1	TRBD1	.	CAISGDRGRIGAFF	TGTGCCATCAGTGGTGACAGGGGGAGGATTGGAGCTTTCTTT
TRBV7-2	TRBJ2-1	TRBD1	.	CASSLRTGNDNEQFF	TGTGCCAGCAGCTTAAGGACAGGGAATGACAATGAGCAGTTCTTC
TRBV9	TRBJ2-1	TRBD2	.	CASSLAGGGHEQFF	TGTGCCAGCAGTTTAGCGGGAGGGGGCCATGAGCAGTTCTTC
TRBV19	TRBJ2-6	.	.	CASSITWKGVTGANVLTF	TGTGCCAGTAGTATAACATGGAAGGGGGTCACTGGGGCCAACGTCCTGACTTTC